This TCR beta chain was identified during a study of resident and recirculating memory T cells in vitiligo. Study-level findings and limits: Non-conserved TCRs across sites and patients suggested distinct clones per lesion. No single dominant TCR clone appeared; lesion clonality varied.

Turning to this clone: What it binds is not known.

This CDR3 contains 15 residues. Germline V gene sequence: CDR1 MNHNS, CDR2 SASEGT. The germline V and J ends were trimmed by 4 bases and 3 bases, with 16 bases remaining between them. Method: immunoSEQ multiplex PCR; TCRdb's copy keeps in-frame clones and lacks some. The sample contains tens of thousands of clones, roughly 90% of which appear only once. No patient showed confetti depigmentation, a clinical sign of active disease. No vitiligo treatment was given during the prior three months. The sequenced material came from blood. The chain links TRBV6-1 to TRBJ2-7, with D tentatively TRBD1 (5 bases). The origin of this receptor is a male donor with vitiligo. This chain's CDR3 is CASSGGPRVHYEQYF. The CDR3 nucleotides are TGTGCCAGCAGTGGGGGCCCTAGGGTCCACTACGAGCAGTACTTC.